This T cell receptor beta chain was identified during a study of T cells expressing NK-cell markers. Whole-study findings and limits: A range of 1.0-7.0% of CD8+ T cells consisted of dominant NKG2C+ clonotypes in roughly 6 donors.

TCRdb reanalyzed the 5' RACE reads, giving one entry per CDR3 protein sequence and no DNA. The specimen's table records 300,000 to 500,000 distinct CDR3 sequences. Germline values: CDR1 GTSNPN, CDR2 SVGIG (reference sequence). This CDR3 has 15 amino acids. With respect to this clonotype: Its antigen remains unidentified.

The receptor comes from a woman between 45 and 60 years old in good health. The chain combines TRBV30 with TRBJ1-1; TCRdb outputs TRBD1, but without DNA this stays unchecked. The sequenced sample was blood T cells: a sorted CD56 or NKG2C T cell subset, CD4+ or CD8+ T cells, or bulk PBMC T cells (not recorded which). The CDR3 sequence is CAWSPGQRMNTEAFF. The full variable domain, its missing parts supplied by reference TRBV30 and TRBJ1-1, is SQTIHQWPATLVQPVGSPLSLECTVEGTSNPNLYWYRQAAGRGLQLLFYSVGIGQISSEVPQNLSASRPQDRQFILSSKKLLLSDSGFYLCAWSPGQRMNTEAFFGQGTRLTVV.